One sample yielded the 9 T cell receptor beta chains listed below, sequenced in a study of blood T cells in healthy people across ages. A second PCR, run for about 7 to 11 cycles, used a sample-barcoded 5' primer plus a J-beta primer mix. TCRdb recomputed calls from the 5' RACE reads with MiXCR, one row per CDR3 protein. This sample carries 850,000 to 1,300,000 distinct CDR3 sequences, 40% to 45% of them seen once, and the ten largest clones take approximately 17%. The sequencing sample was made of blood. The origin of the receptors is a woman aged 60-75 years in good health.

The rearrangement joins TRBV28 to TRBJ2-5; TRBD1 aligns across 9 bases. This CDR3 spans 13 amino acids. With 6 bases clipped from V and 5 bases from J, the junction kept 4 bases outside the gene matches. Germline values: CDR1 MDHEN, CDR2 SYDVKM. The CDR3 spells CASRRQGEETQYF. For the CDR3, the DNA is TGTGCCAGCAGGAGACAGGGGGAGGAGACCCAGTACTTC.

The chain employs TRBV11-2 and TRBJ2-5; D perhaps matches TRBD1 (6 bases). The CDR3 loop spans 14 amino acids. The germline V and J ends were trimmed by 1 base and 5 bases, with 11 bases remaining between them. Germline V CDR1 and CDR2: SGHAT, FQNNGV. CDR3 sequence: CASSLATGSETQYF. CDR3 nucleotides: TGTGCCAGCAGCTTAGCGACAGGCTCCGAGACCCAGTACTTC.

The CDR3 sequence is CASRIWDATNEKLFF. CDR3 sequence (DNA): TGTGCCAGCAGGATCTGGGATGCAACTAATGAAAAACTGTTTTTT. This chain connects TRBV5-5 to TRBJ1-4; D remains ambiguous. The CDR3 covers 15 residues. Germline V CDR1 and CDR2: SGHKS, YYEKEE (reference sequence). V lost 5 bases to trimming and J lost 0 bases, with 11 bases between them.

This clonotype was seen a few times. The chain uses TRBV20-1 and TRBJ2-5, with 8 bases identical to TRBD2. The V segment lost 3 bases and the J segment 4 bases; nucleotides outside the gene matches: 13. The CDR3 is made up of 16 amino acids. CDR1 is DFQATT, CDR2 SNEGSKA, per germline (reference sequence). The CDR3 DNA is TGCAGTGCTAGGAGGCGGGAGGTCCTACGGGGAGAGACCCAGTACTTC. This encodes CSARRREVLRGETQYF.

CDR3 DNA sequence: TGTGCCAGCAGCTTAGACAACGGAAGGCTGTTTTTT. It is translated as CASSLDNGRLFF. V and J are TRBV7-9 and TRBJ1-4, with D uncertain. The CDR3 is made up of 12 amino acids. V lost 1 base, J lost 14 bases, and 11 bases lay in between. Germline V CDR1 and CDR2: SEHNR, FQNEAQ (reference sequence).

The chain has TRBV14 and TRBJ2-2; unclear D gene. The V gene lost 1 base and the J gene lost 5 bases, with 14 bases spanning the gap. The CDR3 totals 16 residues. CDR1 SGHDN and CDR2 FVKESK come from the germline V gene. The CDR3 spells CASSQVVGISTGELFF. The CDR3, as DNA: TGTGCCAGCAGCCAAGTCGTAGGAATATCTACCGGGGAGCTGTTTTTT. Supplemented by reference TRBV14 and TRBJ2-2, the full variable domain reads EAGVTQFPSHSVIEKGQTVTLRCDPISGHDNLYWYRRVMGKEIKFLLHFVKESKQDESGMPNNRFLAERTGGTYSTLKVQPAELEDSGVYFCASSQVVGISTGELFFGEGSRLTVL.

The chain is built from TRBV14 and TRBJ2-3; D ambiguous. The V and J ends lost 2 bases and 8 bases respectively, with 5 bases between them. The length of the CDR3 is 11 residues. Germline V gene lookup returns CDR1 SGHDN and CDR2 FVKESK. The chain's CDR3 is CASSQITTQYF. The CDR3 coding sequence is TGTGCCAGCAGCCAAATAACTACGCAGTATTTT.

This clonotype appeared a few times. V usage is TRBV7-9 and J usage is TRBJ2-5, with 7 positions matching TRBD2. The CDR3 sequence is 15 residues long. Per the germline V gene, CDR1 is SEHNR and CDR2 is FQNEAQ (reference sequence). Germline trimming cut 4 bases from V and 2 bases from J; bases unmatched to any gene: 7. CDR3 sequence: CASSSHPSGQETQYF. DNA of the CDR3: TGTGCCAGCAGCTCCCACCCTAGCGGACAAGAGACCCAGTACTTC.

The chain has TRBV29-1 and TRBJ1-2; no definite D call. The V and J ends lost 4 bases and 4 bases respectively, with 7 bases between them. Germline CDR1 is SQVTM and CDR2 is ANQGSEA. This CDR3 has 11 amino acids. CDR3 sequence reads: CSVVEGYGYTF. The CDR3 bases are TGCAGCGTTGTAGAAGGCTATGGCTACACCTTC.